This T cell receptor (beta chain) came from a study of cytotoxic CD8 clonotypes in ibrutinib-treated CLL. The wider study: The patient breakdown showed ten to eleven relapsed/refractory and some 16 treatment-naive cases, with approximately 18 IGHV unmutated. General study results and limits: Clonality was higher at baseline than in age-matched healthy donors and tracked circulating CD8+ T-cell counts. Clonality increased at ibrutinib response, then returned toward baseline at progression.

Germline CDR1 is PRHDT and CDR2 is FYEKMQ (reference sequence). Trimming cost V 2 bases and J 3 bases, with 14 bases left between them. The CDR3 is 16 amino acids. On this clone itself: Its antigen is still unknown.

Assay used: immunoSEQ multiplex PCR; TCRdb lists only in-frame clones, some missing. The sample has approximately 70,000 clones, more than 75% seen once. The TCR sequence derives from a human donor with chronic lymphocytic leukemia. The V call is TRBV13, the J call TRBJ2-1, with D possibly being TRBD1 (5 bases). The material was PBMCs, obtained at disease progression, from a patient treated with ibrutinib. The CDR3: CASSLKGRPNYNEQFF. The CDR3 DNA reads as TGTGCCAGCAGCTTAAAGGGGCGGCCAAACTACAATGAGCAGTTCTTC.